This passage covers 13 T cell receptor beta chains from one sample sequenced in a study of T cells in Graves' hyperthyroidism and ophthalmopathy. What was amplified from RNA transcripts were TCR beta CDR3 regions. The HTBI set primed first-round TCR CDR3 RT-PCR. TCRdb re-derived calls from the multiplex PCR reads in MiXCR, one entry per CDR3 protein. The sample includes fewer than 650,000 distinct CDR3 sequences, about 15% seen only once; the top ten take 4.5% to 6%. Sequencing was done on a sample of blood. All receptors derive from a woman younger than 45 with Graves' hyperthyroidism that later progressed to Graves' ophthalmopathy.

This clonotype has at least ten counts. This chain joins TRBV7-2 and TRBJ2-1; 8 positions agree with TRBD1. From germline, CDR1 is SGHTA and CDR2 FQGNSA. V gave up 2 bases and J gave up 4 bases; unmatched junction bases: 10. This CDR3 is built from 17 residues. The CDR3 protein is CASSLSPGQEGYNEQFF. The CDR3 DNA reads as TGTGCCAGCAGCTTATCACCGGGACAGGAGGGTTACAATGAGCAGTTCTTC.

This clonotype was observed at least ten times. J is TRBJ2-2 and V is TRBV11-2, with TRBD1 matching over 8 bases. The germline V gene has CDR1 SGHAT and CDR2 FQNNGV. V lost 2 bases to trimming and J lost 5 bases; unmatched junction nucleotides: 1. The CDR3 is 14 amino acids. The CDR3 spells CASSLRQGTGELFF. CDR3 bases: TGTGCCAGCAGCTTAAGACAGGGGACCGGGGAGCTGTTTTTT.

This clonotype was found many times. The chain links TRBV20-1 to TRBJ2-7; 14 bases align to TRBD2. V dropped 4 bases and J dropped 6; count of bases not matched to a gene: 8. Germline CDR1 reads DFQATT; CDR2 reads SNEGSKA (reference sequence). The CDR3 totals 15 residues. This chain's CDR3 is CSATGLAGGQREQYF. The CDR3 DNA follows: TGCAGTGCTACAGGACTAGCGGGAGGCCAACGCGAGCAGTACTTC.

This chain joins TRBV4-1 and TRBJ2-3; D not certain. V was clipped by 0 bases and J by 4 bases, with 8 bases between them. The CDR3 spans 14 residues. The germline V gene has CDR1 MGHRA and CDR2 YSYEKL. CDR3: CASSQDPNSDTQYF. For the CDR3, the DNA is TGCGCCAGCAGCCAAGACCCTAATTCAGATACGCAGTATTTT.

This clonotype was detected ten times or more. The rearrangement joins TRBV6-1 to TRBJ1-4; 8 nucleotides agree with TRBD1. The junction had 3 bases not matched to a gene; V was cut back by 5 bases and J by 4 bases. Germline V lookup: CDR1 MNHNS, CDR2 SASEGT. The CDR3 contains 14 residues. The CDR3 coding sequence is TGTGCCAGCAGTCAGGGACAGGTTAATGAAAAACTGTTTTTT. Translation: CASSQGQVNEKLFF.

Turning to this clonotype: A much larger clonotype is one base distant, so this may be a read error. This chain uses TRBV5-1 with TRBJ1-4; 9 nucleotides line up with TRBD1. V shed 4 bases, J shed 4 bases, and the junction held 8 bases outside the gene matches. Germline V gene sequence: CDR1 SGHRS, CDR2 YFSETQ. This CDR3 is built from 16 residues. The CDR3 region is CASSRKQGANNEKLFF. The CDR3 nucleotides are TGCGCCAGCAGCCGAAAACAGGGGGCAAATAATGAAAAACTGTTTTTT.

This rearrangement joins TRBV9 to TRBJ2-3, with 12 bases lining up with TRBD2. The CDR3 has 16 residues. CDR1 and CDR2 from the germline V gene are SGDLS and YYNGEE. Trimming cost V 3 bases and J 5 bases; bases outside gene matches: 7. The CDR3 reads CASSAAGTSGLDTQYF. For the CDR3, the DNA is TGTGCCAGCAGCGCCGCCGGGACTAGCGGGTTAGATACGCAGTATTTT. Together with reference TRBV9 and TRBJ2-3, the CDR3 gives the full variable domain: DSGVTQTPKHLITATGQRVTLRCSPRSGDLSVYWYQQSLDQGLQFLIQYYNGEERAKGNILERFSAQQFPDLHSELNLSSLELGDSALYFCASSAAGTSGLDTQYFGPGTRLTVL.

This clonotype has at least ten counts. V and J are TRBV7-2 and TRBJ2-7; D gene ambiguous. With 7 bases removed from V and 3 bases from J, the gap between germline ends came to 10 bases. Per germline, CDR1 SGHTA and CDR2 FQGNSA. The CDR3 totals 12 residues. The CDR3 DNA sequence: TGTGCCAGCACCCGGACCTACTACGAGCAGTACTTC. Its translation: CASTRTYYEQYF.

The chain carries TRBV19 and TRBJ1-5, with no clear D. Germline V gene sequence: CDR1 LNHDA, CDR2 SQIVND (reference sequence). Between the trimmed V and J ends, which lost 3 bases and 1 base, there was a span of 16 bases. CDR3 length equals 17 residues. This CDR3 is CASSIIFRQFSNQPQHF. In DNA form, the CDR3 reads TGTGCCAGTAGTATTATCTTTCGCCAGTTCAGCAATCAGCCCCAGCATTTT.

This clonotype has more than one count but fewer than ten. The rearrangement joins TRBV5-6 to TRBJ2-1; a weak D match, TRBD1 (6 bases). Germline CDR1 and CDR2: SGHDT and YYEEEE. The CDR3 runs 12 residues. Trimming removed 3 bases from V and 8 bases from J, with 9 bases in between. This chain's CDR3 is CASSSTGHEQFF. CDR3 bases: TGTGCCAGCAGCTCCACAGGGCATGAGCAGTTCTTC.

This clonotype was counted at least ten times. The V gene is TRBV7-9, the J gene TRBJ2-7, with 7 bases aligning to TRBD1. The CDR3 is 16 residues long. Per the germline V gene, CDR1 is SEHNR and CDR2 is FQNEAQ (reference sequence). With V trimmed by 2 bases and J by 1 base, 8 bases remained unmatched. CDR3 DNA sequence: TGTGCCAGCAGCTTAAGGGACAGCCCATGGTCCTACGAGCAGTACTTC. Translating it yields CASSLRDSPWSYEQYF. Drawing the rest from reference TRBV7-9 and TRBJ2-7, the complete variable domain is DTGVSQNPRHKITKRGQNVTFRCDPISEHNRLYWYRQTLGQGPEFLTYFQNEAQLEKSRLLSDRFSAERPKGSFSTLEIQRTEQGDSAMYLCASSLRDSPWSYEQYFGPGTRLTVT.

This clonotype came up many times. The chain joins TRBV20-1 to TRBJ2-7; no reliable D call. The V gene lost 4 bases and the J gene lost 2 bases, with 12 bases spanning the gap. Looked up from germline, CDR1 is DFQATT and CDR2 is SNEGSKA (reference sequence). The CDR3 length is 13 residues. In DNA form, the CDR3 reads TGCAGTGCTACTCCCGTGACGACCTACGAGCAGTACTTC. It encodes CSATPVTTYEQYF.

This clonotype was detected many times. The DNA for the CDR3 is TGTGCCAGTAGTATTGGAGGGGCGGGCTCCTACAATGAGCAGTTCTTC. It encodes CASSIGGAGSYNEQFF. The chain is built from TRBV19 and TRBJ2-1, with a possible D match to TRBD2 (6 bases). Trimming took 3 bases from V and 0 from J, leaving 12 bases between them. Per germline, CDR1 LNHDA and CDR2 SQIVND (reference sequence). The length of the CDR3 is 16 residues.